The present T cell receptor (beta chain) was sequenced within a study of cytomegalovirus exposure and HLA in healthy donors. With respect to this clone: Its target is not known.

A multiplex PCR was run with 60 Vbeta primers and 13 Jbeta primers. This table comes from immunoSEQ multiplex PCR, and its TCRdb copy is limited to in-frame clones, with some not included. Among approximately 150,000 clones listed, over 65% were seen once. Findings and limits, study-wide: There were reportedly fewer N-insertions in an Asian-associated ancestry cluster than the approximately 640-donor mean, in a later analysis. Indistinguishability led to the exclusion of some V segments, TRBV6-2 and TRBV6-3 included.

The CDR3 contains 15 residues. Germline CDR1 is LNHDA and CDR2 is SQIVND (reference sequence). With 7 bases clipped from V and 6 bases from J, the junction kept 9 bases outside the gene matches. This rearrangement joins TRBV19 to TRBJ2-4, with 10 bases aligning to TRBD2. Material for sequencing was PBMCs. The source of this sequence is a male donor in good health and CMV-seronegative. The CDR3 nucleotides are TGTGCCAGTACCTATCTAGCGGGAGCTGGAAACATTCAGTACTTC. This codes for CASTYLAGAGNIQYF.